The 30 T cell receptor beta chains listed next were all sequenced from one sample in a study of cytomegalovirus exposure and HLA in healthy donors. Primers for the PCR totalled 60 Vbeta and 13 Jbeta. Clones were sequenced by immunoSEQ multiplex PCR, and TCRdb holds only the in-frame ones, with some missing. This sample has fewer than 200,000 clones, with about 80% found just once. Sequencing used PBMCs. These receptors were collected from a man under 40 in good health and CMV-seronegative.

The chain links TRBV5-1 to TRBJ2-3; D unresolved. Germline CDR1 and CDR2: SGHRS and YFSETQ. The CDR3 totals 15 residues. The V end was cut by 0 bases, the J end by 0 bases, with 8 bases between. The chain's CDR3 is CASSLGGISTDTQYF. The CDR3 bases are TGCGCCAGCAGCTTGGGAGGTATTAGCACAGATACGCAGTATTTT.

The rearrangement joins TRBV28 to TRBJ2-2; 8 bases are a match to TRBD1. The CDR3 runs to 17 residues. The germline CDR1 and CDR2 sequences are MDHEN and SYDVKM. V was clipped by 3 bases and J by 8 bases; unmatched bases: 14. The CDR3 here is CASSFRFETGVGGELFF. The CDR3 nucleotides are TGTGCCAGCAGTTTCCGTTTTGAGACAGGGGTGGGTGGGGAGCTGTTTTTT.

In DNA, the CDR3 is TGTGCCAGCAGCTTAAGGGGCCTTGGCCATTACGAGCAGTACTTC. Translated, it gives CASSLRGLGHYEQYF. The genes are TRBV7-3 and TRBJ2-7, with a weak D call TRBD1 (5 bases). Germline V CDR1 and CDR2: SGHTA, FQGTGA. CDR3 length equals 15 residues. V was cut by 1 base and J by 4 bases, with 14 bases left in between. Together with reference TRBV7-3 and TRBJ2-7, the CDR3 gives the full variable domain: GAGVSQTPSNKVTEKGKYVELRCDPISGHTALYWYRQSLGQGPEFLIYFQGTGAADDSGLPNDRFFAVRPEGSVSTLKIQRTERGDSAVYLCASSLRGLGHYEQYFGPGTRLTVT.

The rearrangement joins TRBV7-3 to TRBJ2-1; 7 bases map to TRBD2. V gave up 5 bases and J gave up 8 bases; unmatched junction bases: 3. The CDR3 length is 12 residues. In germline, CDR1 is SGHTA, CDR2 FQGTGA. CDR3 sequence: CASSPGGDEQFF. CDR3 nucleotides: TGTGCCAGCAGCCCGGGGGGTGATGAGCAGTTCTTC.

The chain employs TRBV21-1 and TRBJ2-1; the table's TRBD2 call for D was not verified on the DNA. TRBV21-1 is given as a pseudogene. CDR3 length equals 18 residues. The CDR3 DNA reads TGTGCCAGCAGCAAAGGACCCCCCCTAGCGGGAACCTACAATGAGCAGTTCTTC. This encodes CASSKGPPLAGTYNEQFF.

This clone showed up just once. The genes are TRBV18 and TRBJ1-2; possibly TRBD1 for D (6 bases). The V gene's germline CDR1 is KGHSH and CDR2 LQKENI. The length of the CDR3 is 15 residues. V was clipped by 2 bases and J by 1 base, with 11 bases between them. CDR3 coding DNA: TGTGCCAGCTCACCAAGTGGACAGCTTAACTATGGCTACACCTTC. Translating gives CASSPSGQLNYGYTF.

This clone was seen once. The chain employs TRBV7-2 and TRBJ1-1; a possible D gene is TRBD1 (5 bases). The CDR3 is made up of 13 amino acids. Germline CDR1 SGHTA, CDR2 FQGNSA. Between the trimmed V and J ends, which lost 4 bases and 7 bases, there was a span of 13 bases. CDR3 in amino acids: CASSSYAGLEAFF. DNA for the CDR3: TGTGCCAGCAGCTCTTACGCGGGGCTTGAAGCTTTCTTT.

V gene TRBV27 combines with J gene TRBJ1-2, with 10 bases matching TRBD1. Unmatched junction bases numbered 2, after V lost 2 bases and J lost 8 bases. CDR1 is MNHEY and CDR2 is SMNVEV in the germline V gene (reference sequence). The CDR3 has 13 amino acids. CDR3 in amino acids: CASSLRTGGGYTF. In DNA, the CDR3 is TGTGCCAGCAGTTTAAGGACAGGGGGAGGCTACACCTTC.

The chain combines TRBV5-4 with TRBJ2-6, with 7 positions matching TRBD1. V dropped 4 bases and J dropped 5; count of bases not matched to a gene: 6. CDR3 length: 15 amino acids. Per germline, CDR1 SGHNT and CDR2 YYREEE (reference sequence). CDR3 sequence (DNA): TGTGCCAGCAGCCAAGTGACAGGGTGGGCCAACGTCCTGACTTTC. This sequence encodes CASSQVTGWANVLTF.

The gene calls are TRBV29-1 and TRBJ2-5; D gene ambiguous. Near its end, the DNA agrees better with TRBJ2-7, so the J call may be wrong. CDR1 and CDR2 from the germline V gene are SQVTM and ANQGSEA. The CDR3 length is 11 residues. The CDR3: CSVAISYEQYF. In DNA form, the CDR3 reads TGCAGCGTTGCGATCTCCTACGAGCAGTACTTC.

As regards this clone: Within the sample, other DNA sequences also encode this same CDR3. DNA of the CDR3: TGTGCCAGCAGTTTAAAAGCGGGAGGACTCCCCTACAATGAGCAGTTCTTC. This translates into CASSLKAGGLPYNEQFF. The V and J genes are TRBV27 and TRBJ2-1; 9 bases align to TRBD2. The CDR3 covers 17 residues. The germline CDR1 and CDR2 sequences are MNHEY and SMNVEV (reference sequence). J lost 2 bases, V lost 2 bases, and 7 bases had no gene match.

The CDR3 DNA reads TGTGCCAGCACTGGGACTAGCGGGAGACACACAGATACGCAGTATTTT. This codes for CASTGTSGRHTDTQYF. This chain uses TRBV6-6 with TRBJ2-3, with 14 bases fitting TRBD2. The CDR3 is made up of 16 amino acids. CDR1 is MNHNY, CDR2 SVGAGI, per germline (reference sequence). V lost 7 bases, J lost 2 bases, and 5 bases stayed unmatched.

This sequence joins TRBV4-3 and TRBJ2-5, with TRBD2 identical over 7 bases. The CDR3 spans 17 residues. The trim removed 1 base at V and 5 bases at J, leaving 13 bases unmatched. Germline CDR1 is LGHNA and CDR2 is YSLEER. Here the CDR3 reads CASSQGLAPVAGETQYF. The DNA of the CDR3 is TGCGCCAGCAGCCAAGGACTAGCCCCCGTAGCGGGCGAGACCCAGTACTTC.

The gene calls are TRBV7-3 and TRBJ2-5, with 7 bases aligning to TRBD1. Germline lookup yields CDR1 SGHTA and CDR2 FQGTGA. The V and J ends lost 3 bases and 9 bases, in that order; junction bases with no gene match: 7. This CDR3 spans 13 amino acids. The CDR3 DNA reads TGTGCCAGCAGCTTTACGACAGGGTCGTCCCAGTACTTC. It translates to CASSFTTGSSQYF.

DNA of the CDR3: TGTGCCAGCAGCAGAGGACTTCCCCGGGGCACTGAAGCTTTCTTT. Its protein is CASSRGLPRGTEAFF. The chain couples TRBV21-1 to TRBJ1-1. TRBV21-1 is marked as a pseudogene. This CDR3 is 15 amino acids long.

This chain connects TRBV27 to TRBJ1-4; 7 bases map to TRBD1. The germline V gene has CDR1 MNHEY and CDR2 SMNVEV (reference sequence). Trimming removed 6 bases from V and 4 bases from J; junction bases left unmatched: 8. This CDR3 has 15 residues. Written as DNA, the CDR3 is TGTGCCAGCAGCCTGACAGGGAATTTTAATGAAAAACTGTTTTTT. Residues: CASSLTGNFNEKLFF.

The CDR3, as DNA: TGTGCCAGCAGCTTAACGCAGGCAGTCGGCACTGAAGCTTTCTTT. This translates into CASSLTQAVGTEAFF. J is TRBJ1-1 and V is TRBV7-3; D unclear. V lost 0 bases and J lost 4, with 12 bases in between. The CDR3 spans 15 residues. CDR1 is SGHTA, CDR2 FQGTGA, per germline.

The chain uses TRBV27 and TRBJ1-1; no definite D call. Germline assignment: CDR1 MNHEY and CDR2 SMNVEV (reference sequence). The CDR3 runs 13 residues. The ends were cut back, 4 bases at V and 4 bases at J, with 10 bases in the middle. The chain's CDR3 is CASSSRVVTEAFF. CDR3 nucleotides: TGTGCCAGCAGTTCGAGGGTGGTCACTGAAGCTTTCTTT.

The chain uses TRBV13 and TRBJ2-7; 10 bases agree with TRBD2. Germline assignment: CDR1 PRHDT and CDR2 FYEKMQ (reference sequence). CDR3 length: 14 amino acids. Germline trimming cut 5 bases from V and 5 bases from J; bases unmatched to any gene: 6. The CDR3 protein is CASSELAGENEQYF. The CDR3 DNA sequence: TGTGCCAGCAGCGAGCTAGCGGGAGAGAACGAGCAGTACTTC.

CDR3 residues: CASSVARGTSTDTQYF. The CDR3, as DNA: TGTGCCAGCAGCGTAGCTAGAGGTACTAGCACAGATACGCAGTATTTT. The genes are TRBV9 and TRBJ2-3; D gene uncertain. V lost 0 bases and J lost 0, with 11 bases in between. Germline values: CDR1 SGDLS, CDR2 YYNGEE. The CDR3 is made up of 16 amino acids.

The genes are TRBV28 and TRBJ2-5, with 7 positions matching TRBD2. Per germline, CDR1 MDHEN and CDR2 SYDVKM. The V segment lost 7 bases and the J segment 1 base; nucleotides outside the gene matches: 18. The CDR3 covers 18 residues. CDR3 amino acids: CASTINGGVGYVQETQYF. The CDR3 DNA follows: TGTGCCAGCACCATAAATGGGGGGGTCGGTTATGTCCAAGAGACCCAGTACTTC.

The genes are TRBV6-6 and TRBJ2-7; TRBD2 might be the D (5 bases). Germline V gene lookup returns CDR1 MNHNY and CDR2 SVGAGI (reference sequence). Trimming removed 0 bases from V and 2 bases from J, with 8 bases in between. The CDR3 is 14 amino acids. The CDR3 DNA sequence: TGTGCCAGCAGTTACTCGGGAGCCACCTACGAGCAGTACTTC. Translation: CASSYSGATYEQYF.

The chain couples TRBV18 to TRBJ2-7; the D is unclear. The CDR3 length is 14 residues. Germline assignment: CDR1 KGHSH and CDR2 LQKENI. Trimming left V 5 bases short and J 0 bases short, with 11 bases between. The CDR3 coding sequence is TGTGCCAGCTCATCTTATTCCGGCTCCTACGAGCAGTACTTC. Protein sequence: CASSSYSGSYEQYF.

This chain joins TRBV11-2 and TRBJ1-3; tentative D call: TRBD1 (6 bases). Looked up from germline, CDR1 is SGHAT and CDR2 is FQNNGV. This CDR3 spans 17 amino acids. Trimming shortened V by 4 bases and J by 0 bases, and 16 bases separated the two germline ends. CDR3 in DNA: TGTGCCAGCAGCTCCGTTAAGACAGGCGACTCTGGAAACACCATATATTTT. This encodes CASSSVKTGDSGNTIYF.

The rearrangement links TRBV13 to TRBJ1-5; the D is unclear. This CDR3 has 13 amino acids. The V end lost 2 bases, the J end lost 5 bases, and 7 bases lay between the germline ends. Germline lookup yields CDR1 PRHDT and CDR2 FYEKMQ (reference sequence). This CDR3 is CASSLSIHQPQHF. CDR3 in DNA: TGTGCCAGCAGCTTATCTATTCATCAGCCCCAGCATTTT.

V and J are TRBV28 and TRBJ2-1; TRBD2 agrees at 8 bases. This CDR3 comprises 16 residues. The germline V gene has CDR1 MDHEN and CDR2 SYDVKM. J was trimmed by 4 bases and V by 4 bases; bases with no gene match: 9. The CDR3 DNA sequence: TGTGCCAGCAGTTCCCCTTGGGCTAGCGGGTACAATGAGCAGTTCTTC. Residues: CASSSPWASGYNEQFF.

With respect to this clone: One end of the junction does not line up with germline, which may come from a read error. V gene TRBV6-1 combines with J gene TRBJ1-2; D ambiguous. This CDR3 is built from 12 residues. The V gene's germline CDR1 is MNHNS and CDR2 SASEGT. The CDR3 reads CASREGGYGYTF. The CDR3 DNA reads as TGTGCCAGCAGGGAAGGAGGCTATGGCTACACCTTC.

Only a few counts were recorded for this clone. V usage is TRBV29-1 and J usage is TRBJ2-1, with 12 nucleotides matching TRBD2. J gave up 10 bases and V 6 bases, and 10 bases lay outside the gene matches. This CDR3 is built from 14 residues. Germline V gives CDR1 SQVTM, CDR2 ANQGSEA. The CDR3 DNA follows: TGCAGCGTGGCCACTAGCGGGGGGCTAGGCGAGCAGTTCTTC. It specifies CSVATSGGLGEQFF.

The J gene is TRBJ2-7, the V gene TRBV30, with D unresolved. The germline V and J ends were trimmed by 0 bases and 1 base, with 10 bases remaining between them. Germline lookup yields CDR1 GTSNPN and CDR2 SVGIG (reference sequence). The CDR3 extends over 14 amino acids. CDR3 bases: TGTGCCTGGAGTGTAGTAGGCGGATCCTACGAGCAGTACTTC. It codes for CAWSVVGGSYEQYF. Full variable domain (outside the CDR3, taken from reference TRBV30 and TRBJ2-7): SQTIHQWPATLVQPVGSPLSLECTVEGTSNPNLYWYRQAAGRGLQLLFYSVGIGQISSEVPQNLSASRPQDRQFILSSKKLLLSDSGFYLCAWSVVGGSYEQYFGPGTRLTVT.

This clone was seen a handful of times. The chain joins TRBV5-1 to TRBJ2-7; the match to TRBD1 covers 7 bases. V was pared by 5 bases and J by 2 bases, with 10 bases of the junction left unmatched. The CDR3 length is 15 residues. Germline V gene lookup returns CDR1 SGHRS and CDR2 YFSETQ. This CDR3 reads CASRPQGPLTYEQYF. Written as DNA, the CDR3 is TGCGCCAGCAGACCACAGGGGCCGCTTACCTACGAGCAGTACTTC.